This T cell receptor beta chain stems from a study of T cell repertoires in cytomegalovirus infection. Study-wide background: Both CMV infection and a matching HLA type were indicated by public TCR beta signatures.

TCRdb reanalysed the reads using MiXCR and keeps one entry per CDR3 protein. This table holds 300,000 to 400,000 distinct CDR3 sequences, about a sixth found once. This clonotype came up many times. V gave up 3 bases and J gave up 5 bases, with 16 bases separating them. Germline loops: CDR1 SGHTA, CDR2 FQGNSA. CDR3 length equals 15 residues. The chain carries TRBV7-2 and TRBJ1-1; D uncertain. Sequencing was performed on PBMCs. This sequence was found in a human donor in good health (CMV status not recorded). Some clones in this sample may be carry-over from other donors' samples. The CDR3 here is CASSFERTQETEAFF. For the CDR3, the DNA is TGTGCCAGCAGCTTTGAGAGGACTCAGGAGACTGAAGCTTTCTTT.